One sample yielded the 29 T cell receptor beta chains listed below, sequenced in a study of blood T cell repertoires in COVID-19. Data came from immunoSEQ multiplex PCR; TCRdb stores just in-frame clones and leaves some out. The repertoire holds some 230,000 clones, with approximately 84% as singletons. Sample: peripheral blood. These TCRs come from a man in his forties or fifties who had recovered from COVID-19.

The chain combines TRBV15 with TRBJ2-7; D unclear. The CDR3 has 15 amino acids. V gave up 0 bases and J gave up 3 bases, with 12 bases separating them. The germline V gene has CDR1 LNHNV and CDR2 YYDKDF (reference sequence). CDR3 sequence: CATSRDRSRVYEQYF. CDR3 sequence (DNA): TGTGCCACCAGCAGAGATCGCAGTCGGGTCTACGAGCAGTACTTC. Combining the CDR3 with reference TRBV15 and TRBJ2-7 gives the whole variable domain DAMVIQNPRYQVTQFGKPVTLSCSQTLNHNVMYWYQQKSSQAPKLLFHYYDKDFNNEADTPDNFQSRRPNTSFCFLDIRSPGLGDTAMYLCATSRDRSRVYEQYFGPGTRLTVT.

Only a few counts were recorded for this clone. The chain couples TRBV28 to TRBJ1-5, with 7 bases identical to TRBD1. V shed 7 bases, J shed 4 bases, and the junction held 10 bases outside the gene matches. The CDR3 is 15 residues long. Germline values: CDR1 MDHEN, CDR2 SYDVKM. The DNA of the CDR3 is TGTGCCAGCATGGGACAGCGGTTAGTAAATCAGCCCCAGCATTTT. It encodes CASMGQRLVNQPQHF.

The genes are TRBV4-2 and TRBJ2-2; 8 nucleotides match TRBD1. Unmatched junction bases numbered 12, after V lost 6 bases and J lost 3 bases. This CDR3 is 17 amino acids long. Germline CDR1 LGHNA, CDR2 YNFKEQ. CDR3 in amino acids: CASRPPSTDRDTGELFF. The CDR3 nucleotides are TGTGCCAGCAGGCCACCTAGCACGGACAGGGACACCGGGGAGCTGTTTTTT.

This chain uses TRBV10-1 with TRBJ2-1, with 7 bases matching TRBD2. Germline V lookup: CDR1 WNHNN, CDR2 SYGVQD (reference sequence). The J segment lost 3 bases and the V segment lost 8 bases, leaving 13 bases of the junction unmatched. The CDR3 length is 16 residues. Here the CDR3 DNA reads TGCGCCAGCGGCTCAAGCGGGGTGGGGGACTACAATGAGCAGTTCTTC. Translated, it gives CASGSSGVGDYNEQFF.

The chain uses TRBV5-8 and TRBJ2-5; 10 bases fit TRBD2. V shed 2 bases and J 2 bases; nucleotides not matched to a gene: 9. There are 17 residues in the CDR3. Germline V gives CDR1 SGHTS, CDR2 YDEGEE. The CDR3 reads CASSFGLAGVGQETQYF. In nucleotides, the CDR3 is TGTGCCAGCAGCTTCGGTCTAGCGGGAGTAGGGCAAGAGACCCAGTACTTC.

The chain joins TRBV19 to TRBJ2-7, with a tentative D call TRBD2 (6 bases). The V end was cut by 3 bases, the J end by 1 base, with 13 bases between. This CDR3 is built from 15 residues. Germline V gene sequence: CDR1 LNHDA, CDR2 SQIVND (reference sequence). The CDR3 DNA is TGTGCCAGTAGTATTCGGAGGGCGGGGTCCTACGAGCAGTACTTC. Amino acid sequence: CASSIRRAGSYEQYF.

The chain uses TRBV24-1 and TRBJ2-5, with D unresolved. Trimming removed 3 bases from V and 5 bases from J, with 9 bases in between. The CDR3 totals 13 residues. The germline V gene encodes CDR1 KGHDR and CDR2 SFDVKD. The CDR3 protein is CATSDLSWETQYF. The CDR3 DNA reads as TGTGCCACCAGTGATCTTAGTTGGGAGACCCAGTACTTC.

As to this clone: The sample holds other DNA sequences that translate to the same CDR3. J is TRBJ1-1 and V is TRBV18, with a possible D match to TRBD1 (6 bases). Trimming removed 2 bases at V and 1 base at J, with 8 bases between. CDR1 and CDR2 from the germline V gene are KGHSH and LQKENI. The CDR3 consists of 14 residues. The DNA of the CDR3 is TGTGCCAGCTCACCAGACAGGAAGAACACTGAAGCTTTCTTT. Protein: CASSPDRKNTEAFF.

This sequence joins TRBV19 and TRBJ2-1; maybe TRBD2 (7 bases). Trimming removed 7 bases at V and 7 bases at J, with 20 bases between. The CDR3 sequence is 15 residues long. The germline V gene encodes CDR1 LNHDA and CDR2 SQIVND (reference sequence). CDR3 residues: CASTKGGGGANEQFF. The CDR3 nucleotides read TGTGCCAGTACCAAAGGGGGGGGAGGCGCGAATGAGCAGTTCTTC.

This chain links TRBV5-6 with TRBJ2-3; TRBD1 aligns across 7 bases. The length of the CDR3 is 15 residues. With V trimmed by 4 bases and J by 2 bases, 7 bases remained unmatched. In germline, CDR1 is SGHDT, CDR2 YYEEEE. The CDR3 region has the DNA TGTGCCAGCAGCATATGGACAGGCCACACAGATACGCAGTATTTT. Translation gives CASSIWTGHTDTQYF.

The chain recombines TRBV11-2 with TRBJ2-7; 7 nucleotides match TRBD1. The CDR3 spans 14 residues. Germline V gives CDR1 SGHAT, CDR2 FQNNGV. V shed 6 bases and J 2 bases; nucleotides not matched to a gene: 7. The CDR3 nucleotides are TGTGCCAGCAGGACACAGGGGAACCCCTACGAGCAGTACTTC. Encoded protein: CASRTQGNPYEQYF.

The CDR3 here is CASSSTGGNQPQHF. In DNA form, the CDR3 reads TGTGCCAGCAGTAGTACAGGGGGGAATCAGCCCCAGCATTTT. This sequence joins TRBV6-4 and TRBJ1-5; TRBD1 matches at 8 bases. With V trimmed by 5 bases and J by 4 bases, 4 bases remained unmatched. CDR1 and CDR2 from the germline V gene are MRHNA and SNTAGT. The CDR3 covers 14 residues.

V is TRBV7-9 and J is TRBJ1-1, with D tentatively TRBD1 (5 bases). The CDR3 runs to 17 residues. Per germline, CDR1 SEHNR and CDR2 FQNEAQ (reference sequence). V lost 2 bases and J 6 bases, leaving 22 bases between the germline ends. CDR3 sequence (DNA): TGTGCCAGCAGCTTATACCAGACGGCAGGGTGGAGGGCTGAAGCTTTCTTT. Encoded protein: CASSLYQTAGWRAEAFF.

This clone was seen once. The J gene is TRBJ2-3, the V gene TRBV7-2; 11 positions agree with TRBD2. Germline trimming cut 3 bases from V and 0 bases from J; bases unmatched to any gene: 11. The CDR3 covers 19 residues. The germline CDR1 and CDR2 sequences are SGHTA and FQGNSA. The CDR3 sequence is CASSFRVLAGGLSTDTQYF. The DNA of the CDR3 is TGTGCCAGCAGCTTTCGGGTTCTAGCGGGAGGCCTGAGCACAGATACGCAGTATTTT.

The rearrangement links TRBV7-2 to TRBJ1-2, with 8 bases fitting TRBD1. Per germline, CDR1 SGHTA and CDR2 FQGNSA. This CDR3 region has 14 residues. V lost 5 bases to trimming and J lost 7 bases; unmatched junction nucleotides: 9. The CDR3 sequence: CASSTGQGWRGYTF. The CDR3 bases are TGTGCCAGCAGCACTGGACAGGGCTGGCGTGGCTACACCTTC.

The rearrangement joins TRBV5-1 to TRBJ2-7; TRBD2 matches 7 bases. CDR3 size: 15 residues. CDR1 and CDR2 (germline): SGHRS, YFSETQ. Trimming at V came to 4 bases and at J to 2 bases, leaving 9 bases not matched to a gene. The CDR3 loop is CASSPSGLRPYEQYF. The CDR3, as DNA: TGCGCCAGCAGCCCTAGCGGCTTGAGACCCTACGAGCAGTACTTC.

This clone came up once. The rearrangement links TRBV27 to TRBJ2-3; 9 bases align to TRBD2. J gave up 6 bases and V 2 bases, and 9 bases lay outside the gene matches. Germline CDR1 is MNHEY and CDR2 is SMNVEV (reference sequence). The CDR3 has 16 amino acids. CDR3 region: CASSLGGSGGRDTQYF. The CDR3 DNA is TGTGCCAGCAGTTTAGGAGGTAGCGGGGGCCGGGATACGCAGTATTTT.

The chain employs TRBV27 and TRBJ2-2, with 8 positions matching TRBD1. The V segment lost 7 bases and the J segment 5 bases; nucleotides outside the gene matches: 12. The CDR3 has 16 amino acids. Germline values: CDR1 MNHEY, CDR2 SMNVEV (reference sequence). Here the CDR3 reads CASKDRGSEWTGELFF. DNA for the CDR3: TGTGCCAGCAAAGACAGGGGTTCGGAGTGGACCGGGGAGCTGTTTTTT.

This chain links TRBV4-2 with TRBJ2-1, with 8 bases matching TRBD1. Germline CDR1 reads LGHNA; CDR2 reads YNFKEQ. The V gene end was trimmed by 8 bases and the J gene end by 8 bases; junction bases not matched to a gene: 8. There are 13 residues in the CDR3. CDR3 DNA sequence: TGTGCCAGCGGAAGGACAGGGCGTGATGAGCAGTTCTTC. It codes for CASGRTGRDEQFF.

The chain combines TRBV27 with TRBJ2-1; 10 positions agree with TRBD1. V trimming: 3 bases; J trimming: 4 bases; junction bases outside the gene matches: 12. Germline CDR1 is MNHEY and CDR2 is SMNVEV (reference sequence). The CDR3 has 18 residues. The CDR3 DNA follows: TGTGCCAGCAGTTTGGGTCGGGACAGGGGTTCTTTTTACAATGAGCAGTTCTTC. It translates to CASSLGRDRGSFYNEQFF.

The chain couples TRBV3-1 (or the pseudogene TRBV3-2) to TRBJ1-2; perhaps TRBD1 as D (5 bases). V was pared by 1 base and J by 7 bases, with 19 bases between. This CDR3 comprises 16 residues. Looked up from germline, CDR1 is LGHDT and CDR2 is YNNKEL (reference sequence). The CDR3, as DNA: TGTGCCAGCAGCCAAGCTTTTGGGGGGTTTGCCTTTGGCTACACCTTC. This encodes CASSQAFGGFAFGYTF.

The rearrangement links TRBV2 to TRBJ1-2; 8 nucleotides line up with TRBD1. Unmatched junction bases numbered 5, after V lost 6 bases and J lost 2 bases. This CDR3 contains 14 residues. CDR1 is SNHLY, CDR2 FYNNEI, per germline. In nucleotides, the CDR3 is TGTGCCAGCAGGACAGGGGTGTCCAACTATGGCTACACCTTC. Translated, it gives CASRTGVSNYGYTF.

CDR3 loop: CASSPRLAGGSTDTQYF. CDR3 DNA: TGTGCCAGCAGTCCCCGACTAGCGGGAGGGAGCACAGATACGCAGTATTTT. The chain carries TRBV27 and TRBJ2-3; TRBD2 matches at 14 bases. CDR1 is MNHEY and CDR2 is SMNVEV in the germline V gene (reference sequence). The CDR3 is made up of 17 amino acids. With V trimmed by 5 bases and J by 0 bases, 4 bases remained unmatched.

A few counts support this clone. J is TRBJ1-5 and V is TRBV18; no definite D call. The V and J ends lost 0 bases and 4 bases respectively, with 16 bases between them. CDR1 is KGHSH, CDR2 LQKENI, per germline. The CDR3 runs to 17 residues. The CDR3: CASSPPRVGRENQPQHF. CDR3 coding DNA: TGTGCCAGCTCACCACCTAGGGTCGGTCGGGAGAATCAGCCCCAGCATTTT.

The chain combines TRBV7-9 with TRBJ2-1; possibly TRBD2 for D (5 bases). CDR3 length equals 14 residues. Looked up from germline, CDR1 is SEHNR and CDR2 is FQNEAQ (reference sequence). V shed 3 bases and J shed 7 bases, with 13 bases lying between them. CDR3 sequence (DNA): TGTGCCAGCAGCTTGTCGAGGGCTACGAATGAGCAGTTCTTC. This sequence encodes CASSLSRATNEQFF.

This sequence joins TRBV14 and TRBJ2-7; TRBD1 might be the D (6 bases). CDR1 is SGHDN and CDR2 is FVKESK in the germline V gene. The V and J ends lost 4 bases and 5 bases respectively, with 9 bases between them. This CDR3 has 12 residues. The CDR3 DNA sequence: TGTGCCAGCAGCCTTCAGGGGAACGAGCAGTACTTC. It encodes CASSLQGNEQYF. Drawing the rest from reference TRBV14 and TRBJ2-7, the complete variable domain is EAGVTQFPSHSVIEKGQTVTLRCDPISGHDNLYWYRRVMGKEIKFLLHFVKESKQDESGMPNNRFLAERTGGTYSTLKVQPAELEDSGVYFCASSLQGNEQYFGPGTRLTVT.

J is TRBJ2-7 and V is TRBV27; 15 positions match TRBD2. CDR1 is MNHEY and CDR2 is SMNVEV in the germline V gene (reference sequence). This CDR3 is built from 18 residues. Trimming took 3 bases from V and 0 from J; bases not matched to a gene: 6. The CDR3 protein is CASSFGLAGGIPSYEQYF. CDR3 DNA sequence: TGTGCCAGCAGTTTTGGACTAGCGGGAGGGATCCCCTCCTACGAGCAGTACTTC.

The chain carries TRBV27 and TRBJ2-7; a weak D match, TRBD1 (6 bases). Trimming took 2 bases from V and 0 from J, leaving 11 bases between them. The germline V gene has CDR1 MNHEY and CDR2 SMNVEV (reference sequence). The CDR3 is 15 amino acids. CDR3 nucleotides: TGTGCCAGCAGTTTAGGACAGCCTTCCTCCTACGAGCAGTACTTC. This encodes CASSLGQPSSYEQYF.

The genes are TRBV6-1 and TRBJ2-7, with TRBD2 matching over 10 bases. J was trimmed by 3 bases and V by 3 bases; bases with no gene match: 5. This CDR3 is 15 amino acids long. Germline V gene sequence: CDR1 MNHNS, CDR2 SASEGT. CDR3 sequence (DNA): TGTGCCAGCAGTGATTTTTGGACTAGCGGCTACGAGCAGTACTTC. The encoded protein is CASSDFWTSGYEQYF.